Below, 3 T cell receptor beta chains from the same sample are listed, as sequenced in a study of shared clonotypes between healthy human individuals. Sequenced by immunoSEQ multiplex PCR; TCRdb stores in-frame clones only, minus some. Among approximately 2.5 million clones listed, around 94% were seen once. Source material: naive CD4+ T cells sorted from blood. Subset denoted: CD45RA+ positively selected. These receptors were taken from a man aged 18 to 29 in good health.

The table lists this clone with a count of one. This chain connects TRBV28 to TRBJ2-3, with 7 bases identical to TRBD1. Per the germline V gene, CDR1 is MDHEN and CDR2 is SYDVKM. Unmatched junction bases numbered 3, after V lost 5 bases and J lost 1 base. The CDR3 spans 14 residues. The CDR3: CASSKTGGTDTQYF. As DNA, the CDR3 is TGTGCCAGCAGTAAAACAGGGGGCACAGATACGCAGTATTTT. Combining the CDR3 with reference TRBV28 and TRBJ2-3 gives the whole variable domain DVKVTQSSRYLVKRTGEKVFLECVQDMDHENMFWYRQDPGLGLRLIYFSYDVKMKEKGDIPEGYSVSREKKERFSLILESASTNQTSMYLCASSKTGGTDTQYFGPGTRLTVL.

This chain links TRBV4-1 with TRBJ1-5; 8 bases map to TRBD1. V dropped 0 bases and J dropped 5; count of bases not matched to a gene: 6. The CDR3 spans 16 residues. Germline V gene sequence: CDR1 MGHRA, CDR2 YSYEKL. The CDR3 DNA follows: TGCGCCAGCAGCCAAGATGTACAGGGGGTCGATCAGCCCCAGCATTTT. It is translated as CASSQDVQGVDQPQHF.

About this clone itself: This sample includes further DNA sequences coding for the same CDR3. The V and J genes are TRBV10-2 and TRBJ1-6; the D is unclear. The germline gives CDR1 WSHSY, CDR2 SAAADI. CDR3 length: 12 amino acids. The germline V and J ends were trimmed by 9 bases and 9 bases, with 12 bases remaining between them. In DNA, the CDR3 is TGCGCCAGTAGGACCCCGGGTTCACCCCTCCACTTT. Translated: CASRTPGSPLHF.